Listed below are T cell receptor beta chains from one sample, sequenced in a study of blood T cell repertoires in COVID-19. The data were produced by immunoSEQ multiplex PCR, yet TCRdb's version contains in-frame clones alone and is incomplete. Among 200,000 to 250,000 clones listed, 83% were seen once. The sample comprised PBMCs or T cells enriched from blood (not recorded which). The receptors were sampled from a woman in her fifties or sixties who had been exposed to COVID-19. Each CDR3 is given with its conserved first and last residue. D genes are given only for firm matches. Where a row states a size, it is once, few, many or the class of an expanded clone; other rows omit it.

TRBD1	TRBV27	-	TRBJ1-1	CASSPDRANTEAFF	TGTGCCAGCAGTCCCGACAGGGCCAACACTGAAGCTTTCTTT
TRBD1	TRBV7-8	-	TRBJ1-1	CASSLRKGAGEAFF	TGTGCCAGCAGCTTACGGAAGGGGGCTGGTGAAGCTTTCTTT
-	TRBV6-5	-	TRBJ1-1	CATVLSWTEAFF	TGTGCCACCGTACTGAGCTGGACTGAAGCTTTCTTT
-	TRBV27	-	TRBJ2-1	CASSFRGAYNEQFF	TGTGCCAGCAGTTTCAGGGGGGCCTACAATGAGCAGTTCTTC
TRBD1	TRBV6-5	-	TRBJ2-7	CASRRDRGTYEQYF	TGTGCCAGCAGGAGGGACAGGGGTACCTACGAGCAGTACTTC
TRBD2	TRBV11-3	-	TRBJ2-5	CASSHRLAGGSETQYF	TGTGCCAGCAGCCATCGTCTAGCGGGGGGTTCAGAGACCCAGTACTTC
-	TRBV19	-	TRBJ1-1	CASSVGRTEAFF	TGTGCCAGTAGTGTGGGGCGCACTGAAGCTTTCTTT
-	TRBV21-1	-	TRBJ2-7	CASSNREYEQYF	TGTGCCAGCAGCAACCGGGAGTACGAGCAGTACTTC
TRBD1	TRBV30	-	TRBJ1-6	CAWSVAGSRGNSPLHF	TGTGCCTGGAGTGTAGCCGGTAGCAGGGGGAATTCACCCCTCCACTTT
-	TRBV5-6	-	TRBJ1-2	CASSYTGTLVGYTF	TGTGCCAGCAGTTATACAGGGACCTTAGTTGGCTACACCTTC
-	TRBV7-9	once	TRBJ1-5	CASSLDAQVGQPQHF	TGTGCCAGCAGCTTAGACGCACAGGTTGGGCAGCCCCAGCATTTT
-	TRBV4-1	-	TRBJ2-3	CASSPFGGSSIAQYF	TGCGCCAGCAGCCCTTTCGGGGGTTCCTCAATTGCGCAGTATTTT
-	TRBV15	-	TRBJ1-4	CATSRDQGGTEKLFF	TGTGCCACCAGCAGAGATCAAGGAGGAACTGAAAAACTGTTTTTT
-	TRBV5-1	-	TRBJ1-3	CASSLTVSGNTIYF	TGCGCCAGCAGCTTGACAGTCTCAGGAAACACCATATATTTT
-	TRBV25-1	-	TRBJ2-3	CATGQPFTDTQYF	TGTGCCACAGGACAGCCTTTCACAGATACGCAGTATTTT
-	TRBV11-2	once	TRBJ2-6	CASSLDPPGELLANVLTF	TGTGCCAGCAGCTTAGATCCCCCAGGGGAACTCTTGGCCAACGTCCTGACTTTC
TRBD2	TRBV6-4	-	TRBJ2-1	CATAGLVENEQFF	TGTGCCACCGCGGGACTAGTGGAGAATGAGCAGTTCTTC
TRBD2	TRBV10-3	-	TRBJ2-2	CAISERVPGTSGGFTGELFF	TGTGCCATCAGTGAGAGAGTCCCCGGGACTAGCGGGGGGTTTACCGGGGAGCTGTTTTTT
-	TRBV18	-	TRBJ1-5	CASSPQGNQPQHF	TGTGCCAGCTCACCCCAGGGGAATCAGCCCCAGCATTTT
-	TRBV6-2/TRBV6-3	-	TRBJ2-7	CASSLNRAYEQYF	TGTGCCAGCAGTTTGAACAGGGCGTACGAGCAGTACTTC
TRBD1	TRBV5-1	-	TRBJ2-7	CASSPGQGPIGEQYF	TGCGCCAGCAGCCCGGGACAGGGGCCCATCGGGGAGCAGTACTTC
-	TRBV5-1	-	TRBJ1-4	CASSLVGGSEKLFF	TGCGCCAGCAGCTTGGTGGGGGGTAGCGAAAAACTGTTTTTT
-	TRBV19	-	TRBJ1-2	CASSIDRNYGYTF	TGTGCCAGTAGTATAGACAGGAACTATGGCTACACCTTC
-	TRBV4-2	-	TRBJ1-6	CASSQGVGQGSSPLHF	TGTGCCAGCAGCCAAGGAGTGGGGCAGGGGTCTTCACCCCTCCACTTT
-	TRBV7-9	-	TRBJ1-1	CASSSGQPTEAFF	TGTGCCAGCAGCTCCGGACAGCCCACTGAAGCTTTCTTT
-	TRBV19	-	TRBJ1-1	CASSIGGPGTEAFF	TGTGCCAGTAGTATCGGGGGGCCGGGCACTGAAGCTTTCTTT
-	TRBV27	-	TRBJ2-7	CASSLGYRSYEQYF	TGTGCCAGCAGTTTGGGCTATAGGTCCTACGAGCAGTACTTC
TRBD1	TRBV7-6	-	TRBJ1-2	CASSSQGDMGYGYTF	TGTGCCAGCAGCTCCCAGGGGGACATGGGTTATGGCTACACCTTC
TRBD1	TRBV29-1	-	TRBJ1-4	CSFRGVNEKLFF	TGCAGCTTCAGGGGGGTTAATGAAAAACTGTTTTTT
TRBD2	TRBV9	once	TRBJ2-1	CASSPRASGGSFLPRYNEQFF	TGTGCCAGCAGCCCCCGGGCTAGCGGGGGGTCCTTCTTACCTCGGTACAATGAGCAGTTCTTC
-	TRBV7-2	-	TRBJ1-1	CASSLGSGRTEAFF	TGTGCCAGCAGCTTAGGTTCAGGGCGGACTGAAGCTTTCTTT
-	TRBV7-2	-	TRBJ1-1	CASSFRGGTEAFF	TGTGCCAGCAGCTTCCGCGGGGGCACTGAAGCTTTCTTT
TRBD1	TRBV18	-	TRBJ1-2	CASSPGTGRNYGYTF	TGTGCCAGCTCACCCGGGACAGGGAGAAACTATGGCTACACCTTC
-	TRBV30	-	TRBJ2-3	CAWSGNRAGDTQYF	TGTGCCTGGAGCGGTAACAGGGCTGGAGATACGCAGTATTTT
-	TRBV5-1	-	TRBJ1-1	CASSPDRPTMNTEAFF	TGCGCCAGCAGCCCTGACAGGCCCACAATGAACACTGAAGCTTTCTTT
-	TRBV28	-	TRBJ1-1	CASSLPRTAEAFF	TGTGCCAGCAGTCTACCGAGGACAGCTGAAGCTTTCTTT
-	TRBV12-3/TRBV12-4	-	TRBJ2-7	CASSLTRREQYF	TGTGCCAGCAGCTTGACACGACGGGAGCAGTACTTC
TRBD2	TRBV7-2	-	TRBJ2-7	CASSREGGLYEQYF	TGTGCCAGCAGCCGGGAGGGGGGCCTCTACGAGCAGTACTTC
TRBD1	TRBV6-5	-	TRBJ1-1	CASRPGTGITEAFF	TGTGCCAGCAGACCCGGGACAGGGATCACTGAAGCTTTCTTT
-	TRBV5-1	-	TRBJ1-1	CASKMVGRNTEAFF	TGCGCCAGCAAAATGGTGGGCCGTAACACTGAAGCTTTCTTT
TRBD1	TRBV4-2	-	TRBJ1-4	CASSQIDRGSYEKLFF	TGTGCCAGCAGCCAGATTGACAGGGGGAGCTATGAAAAACTGTTTTTT